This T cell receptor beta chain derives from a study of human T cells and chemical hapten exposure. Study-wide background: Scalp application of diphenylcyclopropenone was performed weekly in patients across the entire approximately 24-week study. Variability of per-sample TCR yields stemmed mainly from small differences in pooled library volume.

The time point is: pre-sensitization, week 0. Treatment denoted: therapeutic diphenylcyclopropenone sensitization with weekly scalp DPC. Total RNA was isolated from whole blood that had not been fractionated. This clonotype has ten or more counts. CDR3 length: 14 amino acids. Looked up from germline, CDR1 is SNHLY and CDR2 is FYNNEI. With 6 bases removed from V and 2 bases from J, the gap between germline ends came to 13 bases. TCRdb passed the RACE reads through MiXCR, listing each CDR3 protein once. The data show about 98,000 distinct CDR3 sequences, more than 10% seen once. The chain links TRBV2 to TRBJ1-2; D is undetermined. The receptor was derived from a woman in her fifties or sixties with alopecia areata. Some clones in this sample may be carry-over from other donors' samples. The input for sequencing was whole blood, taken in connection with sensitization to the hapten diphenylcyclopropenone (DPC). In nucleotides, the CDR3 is TGTGCCAGCAGGGTGGAAGGGATGAACTATGGCTACACCTTC. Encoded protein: CASRVEGMNYGYTF.